This is a list of T cell receptor beta chains from one sample in a study of human thymus T cells. TCRdb's table, derived via immunoSEQ multiplex PCR, lists solely in-frame clones and lacks some. The table shows about 120,000 clones, with around 96% occurring only once. The sample was thymus tissue. Receptors originate from a boy less than two years old with a congenital heart defect but otherwise immunologically healthy. Both conserved end residues are part of each CDR3. Only part of the rows carry a size: once, few, many, or a class if the clone is expanded.

CDR3aa	abundance	j_gene	v_gene
CASSVSTGYNEQFF	-	TRBJ2-1	TRBV9
CASSTPSTGEVTEAFF	-	TRBJ1-1	TRBV25-1
CASSPSGTPSYEQYF	-	TRBJ2-7	TRBV4-2
CASIGSSGANVLTF	-	TRBJ2-6	TRBV7-9
CASSATQRGPRVRETQYF	once	TRBJ2-5	TRBV25-1
CASSTSGAHGEQYF	-	TRBJ2-7	TRBV19
CASSYLGGTGNTIYF	-	TRBJ1-3	TRBV6-5
CASSFRDRGAHEQYF	-	TRBJ2-7	TRBV27
CASSQRTGDTEAFF	-	TRBJ1-1	TRBV18
CASSRKSSGESGTQYF	-	TRBJ2-5	TRBV4-1
CASSQSDDTQYF	-	TRBJ2-3	TRBV14
CASSFSLVDEQFF	-	TRBJ2-1	TRBV28
CASDKETSSTDTQYF	-	TRBJ2-3	TRBV6-6
CASSEALSGERASNTGELFF	-	TRBJ2-2	TRBV2
CASSHGWTHGESLLINYGYTF	-	TRBJ1-2	TRBV4-3
CASSLEERGQRDQETQYF	-	TRBJ2-5	TRBV7-9
CASSPRQGGPSGNTIYF	once	TRBJ1-3	TRBV9
CASRERDEETQYF	-	TRBJ2-5	TRBV2
CAISESHHRGEEEETQYF	-	TRBJ2-5	TRBV10-3
CASRGGQGDSPLHF	few	TRBJ1-6	TRBV2
CASSLEGPPYEQYF	-	TRBJ2-7	TRBV5-6
CASSRLAGGLETQYF	-	TRBJ2-5	TRBV5-1
CSVEEVSGGRWGTDTQYF	-	TRBJ2-3	TRBV29-1
CASSLEGEKLFF	-	TRBJ1-4	TRBV7-6
CASITRGGNEQFF	-	TRBJ2-1	TRBV5-8
CASSQATGSGNTIYF	-	TRBJ1-3	TRBV4-1
CASNDRPFRDTQYF	-	TRBJ2-3	TRBV5-4
CASSLRRTGVDYGYTF	-	TRBJ1-2	TRBV28
CASSLARGQTSETYNEQFF	-	TRBJ2-1	TRBV7-2
CASSPNRGYEQYF	-	TRBJ2-7	TRBV7-9
CASSAQGLAGGLRYNEQFF	-	TRBJ2-1	TRBV9
CASSQDNSGRPEGTGELFF	-	TRBJ2-2	TRBV14
CASSQKGTERTGNEQFF	once	TRBJ2-1	TRBV14
CASSLGDRANSGGYTF	-	TRBJ1-2	TRBV7-8
CASSQDRRDLNQPQHF	-	TRBJ1-5	TRBV4-3
CASSLDPESSYEQYF	once	TRBJ2-7	TRBV5-6
CASSFRGQQETQYF	-	TRBJ2-5	TRBV5-6
CASSSGLAGGSADTQYF	-	TRBJ2-3	TRBV19
CASSLEPKGDYGYTF	-	TRBJ1-2	TRBV5-4
CASSQDWNTGELFF	once	TRBJ2-2	TRBV4-1
CASSEVAGERSPLHF	-	TRBJ1-6	TRBV6-1
CACPGERYHSPLHF	once	TRBJ1-6	TRBV30
CAWILSGGRNEQFF	-	TRBJ2-1	TRBV30
CASSGGAPTVSNTQYF	-	TRBJ2-3	TRBV6-1
CAISESGRTSGGASSDEQFF	-	TRBJ2-1	TRBV10-3
CASSSVGLAGASPYAQYF	-	TRBJ2-3	TRBV7-2
CASSPRGSGTDTQYF	-	TRBJ2-3	TRBV28
CASSDSQGIGTNEKLFF	-	TRBJ1-4	TRBV6-4
CASSLPAGNREQFF	-	TRBJ2-1	TRBV5-6
CASSPRDRLSYNEQFF	-	TRBJ2-1	TRBV13
CASSLVEGEGGGYTF	-	TRBJ1-2	TRBV7-2
CASSLSGTGPKRSTDTQYF	-	TRBJ2-3	TRBV11-3
CASSSSPLSEQYF	-	TRBJ2-7	TRBV7-3
CASRTKGQGEKTQYF	-	TRBJ2-5	TRBV6-5
CASSGAPLELFF	-	TRBJ2-2	TRBV9
CASSSPGRGSYEQYF	-	TRBJ2-7	TRBV5-8
CASSPRGGPNTEAFF	-	TRBJ1-1	TRBV19